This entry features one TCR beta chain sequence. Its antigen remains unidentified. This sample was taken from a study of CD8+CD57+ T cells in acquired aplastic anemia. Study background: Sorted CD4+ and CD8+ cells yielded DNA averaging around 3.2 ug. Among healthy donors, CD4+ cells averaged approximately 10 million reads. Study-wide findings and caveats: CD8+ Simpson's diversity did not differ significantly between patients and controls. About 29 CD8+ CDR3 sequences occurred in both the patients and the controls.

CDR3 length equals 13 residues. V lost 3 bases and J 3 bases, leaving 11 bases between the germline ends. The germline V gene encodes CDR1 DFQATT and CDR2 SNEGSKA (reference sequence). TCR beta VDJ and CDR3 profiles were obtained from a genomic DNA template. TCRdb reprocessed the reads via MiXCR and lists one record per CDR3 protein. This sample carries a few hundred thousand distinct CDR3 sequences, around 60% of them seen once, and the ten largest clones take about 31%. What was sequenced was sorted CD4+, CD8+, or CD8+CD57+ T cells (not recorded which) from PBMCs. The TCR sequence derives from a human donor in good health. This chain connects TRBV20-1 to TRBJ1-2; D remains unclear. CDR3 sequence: CSARSHMDYGYTF. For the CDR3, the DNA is TGCAGTGCTAGGAGCCATATGGACTATGGCTACACCTTC.